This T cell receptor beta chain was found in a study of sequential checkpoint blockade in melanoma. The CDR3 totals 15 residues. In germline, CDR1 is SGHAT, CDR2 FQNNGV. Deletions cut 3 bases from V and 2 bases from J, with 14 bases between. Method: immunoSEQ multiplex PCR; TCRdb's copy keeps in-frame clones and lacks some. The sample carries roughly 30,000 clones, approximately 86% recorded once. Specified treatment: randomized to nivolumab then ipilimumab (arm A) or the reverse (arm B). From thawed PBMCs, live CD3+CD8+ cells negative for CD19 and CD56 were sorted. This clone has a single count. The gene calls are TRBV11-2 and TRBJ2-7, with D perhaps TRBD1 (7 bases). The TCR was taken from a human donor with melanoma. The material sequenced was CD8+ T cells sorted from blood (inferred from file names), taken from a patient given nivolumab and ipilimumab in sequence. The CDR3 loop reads CASSLGAGGPYEQYF. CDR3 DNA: TGTGCCAGCAGCTTGGGGGCAGGGGGGCCCTACGAGCAGTACTTC.